These 27 T cell receptor beta chains were sequenced from one sample in a study of cytomegalovirus exposure and HLA in healthy donors. The PCR contained 60 Vbeta and 13 Jbeta primers. Profiled with immunoSEQ multiplex PCR; TCRdb holds only in-frame clones, not every one. The sample consists of about 190,000 clones, around four fifths of them appearing once. Sequenced input: PBMCs. The receptor set was obtained from a woman aged 50 to 60 in good health and CMV-seropositive.

There are a few counts of this clone. The chain combines TRBV28 with TRBJ2-6, with 7 bases matching TRBD1. The CDR3 extends over 19 amino acids. V shed 6 bases and J 4 bases; nucleotides not matched to a gene: 18. The germline V gene has CDR1 MDHEN and CDR2 SYDVKM. The CDR3 is CASSPAWGQPPLGANVLTF. As DNA, the CDR3 is TGTGCCAGCAGCCCGGCGTGGGGACAGCCTCCTCTGGGGGCCAACGTCCTGACTTTC.

This sequence joins TRBV9 and TRBJ2-5; a weak D match, TRBD1 (6 bases). The V and J ends lost 0 bases and 1 base respectively, with 10 bases between them. Germline V gene lookup returns CDR1 SGDLS and CDR2 YYNGEE. This CDR3 spans 15 amino acids. The CDR3 reads CASSVDSGVQETQYF. The CDR3 nucleotides read TGTGCCAGCAGCGTAGATTCAGGGGTCCAAGAGACCCAGTACTTC.

The J gene is TRBJ1-5, the V gene TRBV9; D might be TRBD1 (5 bases). Trimming shortened V by 4 bases and J by 3 bases, and 14 bases separated the two germline ends. The CDR3 spans 15 residues. Germline CDR1 SGDLS, CDR2 YYNGEE. The CDR3 here is CASSPQGYDNQPQHF. CDR3 nucleotide sequence: TGTGCCAGCAGCCCTCAGGGCTATGACAATCAGCCCCAGCATTTT.

A note on this clone: Other DNA sequences from this sample encode an identical CDR3 as well. This sequence joins TRBV7-9 and TRBJ1-2; 7 positions match TRBD1. J lost 5 bases, V lost 0 bases, and 3 bases had no gene match. The CDR3 runs 14 residues. Germline-derived CDR1 and CDR2 are SEHNR and FQNEAQ (reference sequence). The CDR3 protein is CASSLAGTEYGYTF. Written as DNA, the CDR3 is TGTGCCAGCAGCTTAGCCGGGACAGAGTATGGCTACACCTTC.

The chain joins TRBV20-1 to TRBJ1-2; no reliable D call. The CDR3 runs 10 residues. V dropped 4 bases and J dropped 6 bases, with 6 bases sitting between them. Germline-derived CDR1 and CDR2 are DFQATT and SNEGSKA (reference sequence). CDR3 sequence reads: CSATPHGYTF. The CDR3 DNA follows: TGCAGTGCTACCCCTCATGGCTACACCTTC.

The chain links TRBV7-9 to TRBJ1-4; D unclear. V shed 10 bases and J shed 8 bases, with 17 bases lying between them. CDR1 and CDR2 (germline): SEHNR, FQNEAQ (reference sequence). CDR3 length equals 13 residues. CDR3 sequence reads: CAIDAFNREKLFF. The CDR3 DNA reads as TGTGCCATCGATGCGTTTAATCGGGAAAAACTGTTTTTT.

Only one count was recorded for this clone. One end of the junction varies from germline; a read error may be responsible. The V gene is TRBV7-9, the J gene TRBJ1-2, with 9 bases lining up with TRBD1. The germline V gene has CDR1 SEHNR and CDR2 FQNEAQ (reference sequence). CDR3 length: 12 amino acids. Here the CDR3 DNA reads TGTTCCAGCAGCTCCCCGAGACAGGGGGTGACCTTC. This sequence encodes CSSSSPRQGVTF.

This clone occurred once. The J gene is TRBJ2-5, the V gene TRBV6-1, with D maybe TRBD1 (5 bases). CDR3 size: 13 residues. Germline-derived CDR1 and CDR2 are MNHNS and SASEGT. The ends were cut back, 5 bases at V and 5 bases at J, with 12 bases in the middle. The chain's CDR3 is CASSLQDRETQYF. As DNA, the CDR3 is TGTGCCAGCAGTTTACAGGACCGGGAGACCCAGTACTTC.

The chain links TRBV28 to TRBJ1-5; 10 bases match TRBD1. Trimming cost V 8 bases and J 3 bases; bases outside gene matches: 13. This CDR3 has 17 residues. Germline CDR1 and CDR2: MDHEN and SYDVKM. CDR3 DNA sequence: TGTGCCAGCGCGGAGACAGGGGGCGACCGTTTCAATCAGCCCCAGCATTTT. It is translated as CASAETGGDRFNQPQHF.

On this clone: The sample contains more than one DNA sequence encoding this CDR3. This chain links TRBV6-5 with TRBJ1-1; a possible D gene is TRBD1 (6 bases). Germline V lookup: CDR1 MNHEY, CDR2 SVGAGI. This CDR3 spans 13 amino acids. Deletions cut 3 bases from V and 5 bases from J, with 10 bases between. For the CDR3, the DNA is TGTGCCAGCAGTTATGGGGGCGGGACTGAAGCTTTCTTT. Translated, it gives CASSYGGGTEAFF.

The V call is TRBV19, the J call TRBJ2-7; 9 bases align to TRBD1. This CDR3 has 18 residues. Germline CDR1 LNHDA, CDR2 SQIVND (reference sequence). The J segment lost 2 bases and the V segment lost 4 bases, leaving 15 bases of the junction unmatched. CDR3 in amino acids: CASSNSQGARYGTYEQYF. The CDR3 region has the DNA TGTGCCAGTAGTAACTCACAGGGGGCGCGTTACGGTACCTACGAGCAGTACTTC. The full variable domain, in which reference TRBV19 and TRBJ2-7 provide the parts outside the CDR3, is DGGITQSPKYLFRKEGQNVTLSCEQNLNHDAMYWYRQDPGQGLRLIYYSQIVNDFQKGDIAEGYSVSREKKESFPLTVTSAQKNPTAFYLCASSNSQGARYGTYEQYFGPGTRLTVT.

V usage is TRBV7-3 and J usage is TRBJ2-5; no firm D call. Trimming pared 0 bases from V and 5 bases from J, leaving 10 bases between. The CDR3 length is 14 residues. Germline V gene data show CDR1 as SGHTA and CDR2 as FQGTGA. The CDR3 here is CASSLTPSQETQYF. The CDR3 region has the DNA TGTGCCAGCAGCTTAACTCCCTCTCAGGAGACCCAGTACTTC.

CDR3 coding DNA: TGTGCCTGGAGTGACCGGGAGAGGGGGCGGTACGAGCAGTACTTC. Translating gives CAWSDRERGRYEQYF. The rearrangement links TRBV30 to TRBJ2-7, with a possible D match to TRBD1 (7 bases). The germline V gene has CDR1 GTSNPN and CDR2 SVGIG (reference sequence). The CDR3 is 15 residues long. The V end lost 1 base, the J end lost 4 bases, and 17 bases lay between the germline ends.

This clone came up a few times. The CDR3 region is CASSPRTGIQPQHF. The DNA for the CDR3 is TGTGCCAGCAGCCCCAGGACGGGAATCCAGCCCCAGCATTTT. The gene calls are TRBV7-8 and TRBJ1-5; D not resolved. V lost 5 bases and J 7 bases, leaving 15 bases between the germline ends. In germline, CDR1 is SGHVS, CDR2 FQNEAQ. The CDR3 runs to 14 residues. The whole variable domain, filled in from reference TRBV7-8 and TRBJ1-5, reads GAGVSQSPRYKVAKRGQDVALRCDPISGHVSLFWYQQALGQGPEFLTYFQNEAQLDKSGLPSDRFFAERPEGSVSTLKIQRTQQEDSAVYLCASSPRTGIQPQHFGDGTRLSIL.

The genes are TRBV28 and TRBJ1-2; D call uncertain. The V gene's germline CDR1 is MDHEN and CDR2 SYDVKM. Trimming shortened V by 4 bases and J by 8 bases, and 11 bases separated the two germline ends. The CDR3 length is 12 residues. CDR3 region: CASSSVLRGYTF. The CDR3 bases are TGTGCCAGCAGTTCCGTCCTGCGGGGCTACACCTTC.

This chain links TRBV18 with TRBJ2-1; 10 nucleotides match TRBD2. CDR1 and CDR2 (germline): KGHSH, LQKENI. The CDR3 has 19 amino acids. The ends lost 0 bases at V and 2 bases at J; junction bases unmatched: 10. The CDR3 loop reads CASSPPTSHSGGPYNEQFF. CDR3 sequence (DNA): TGTGCCAGCTCACCACCGACATCCCATAGCGGGGGGCCCTACAATGAGCAGTTCTTC.

The J gene is TRBJ1-1, the V gene TRBV7-8; D is unresolved. Trimming cost V 6 bases and J 4 bases, with 18 bases left between them. Germline V gene sequence: CDR1 SGHVS, CDR2 FQNEAQ. The CDR3 has 15 amino acids. Written as DNA, the CDR3 is TGTGCCAGCAGAATTAGCGCGGGGTTGGCCACTGAAGCTTTCTTT. Its translation is CASRISAGLATEAFF.

V gene TRBV7-9 combines with J gene TRBJ1-2, with 7 bases aligning to TRBD1. This CDR3 spans 14 amino acids. The ends lost 0 bases at V and 7 bases at J; junction bases unmatched: 5. The germline gives CDR1 SEHNR, CDR2 FQNEAQ (reference sequence). The CDR3 loop reads CASSLADRVSGYTF. CDR3 bases: TGTGCCAGCAGCTTAGCCGACAGGGTGAGTGGCTACACCTTC.

V is TRBV4-1 and J is TRBJ2-7, with 11 bases lining up with TRBD1. Trimming at V came to 4 bases and at J to 3 bases, leaving 8 bases not matched to a gene. The CDR3 is 16 residues long. Germline loops: CDR1 MGHRA, CDR2 YSYEKL. Written as DNA, the CDR3 is TGCGCCAGCAGCCTAAGGGGACAGGGGGAGGGCTACGAGCAGTACTTC. Translation: CASSLRGQGEGYEQYF.

With regard to this clone: At one of its ends the junction is not consistent with the germline gene, which may arise from a read error. V gene TRBV10-3 combines with J gene TRBJ1-2; possible D gene TRBD1, 5 bases. The CDR3 consists of 15 residues. CDR1 and CDR2 from the germline V gene are ENHRY and SYGVKD. The CDR3 DNA sequence: TGTGCCATCGGTGAGCGGACAAAAGCTAACTATGGCTACACCTTC. Amino acid sequence: CAIGERTKANYGYTF.

The chain recombines TRBV7-6 with TRBJ2-5; 12 positions agree with TRBD2. The junction had 5 bases not matched to a gene; V was cut back by 5 bases and J by 1 base. CDR1 is SGHVS, CDR2 FNYEAQ, per germline. The CDR3 has 16 amino acids. The CDR3 sequence is CASSRGLAGLQETQYF. In nucleotides, the CDR3 is TGTGCCAGCAGCAGGGGACTAGCGGGCCTCCAAGAGACCCAGTACTTC. Full variable domain (remainder filled in from reference TRBV7-6 and TRBJ2-5): GAGVSQSPRYKVTKRGQDVALRCDPISGHVSLYWYRQALGQGPEFLTYFNYEAQQDKSGLPNDRFSAERPEGSISTLTIQRTEQRDSAMYRCASSRGLAGLQETQYFGPGTRLLVL.

The table lists this clone with a count of one. This chain connects TRBV28 to TRBJ2-3, with a weak D call TRBD2 (6 bases). Trimming stripped 6 bases from V and 6 bases from J, with 16 bases between. In germline, CDR1 is MDHEN, CDR2 SYDVKM. This CDR3 region has 14 residues. The CDR3 region is CASRDFGSGDTQYF. The DNA of the CDR3 is TGTGCCAGCAGGGACTTTGGGAGCGGGGATACGCAGTATTTT.

This clone was seen just once. The V call is TRBV11-2, the J call TRBJ2-5; 8 positions match TRBD2. The germline gives CDR1 SGHAT, CDR2 FQNNGV. There are 15 residues in the CDR3. V lost 5 bases and J lost 0; bases outside the gene matches: 5. In DNA form, the CDR3 reads TGTGCCAGCAGCCATAGCGGGGCCGACCAAGAGACCCAGTACTTC. Its translation is CASSHSGADQETQYF.

This chain uses TRBV15 with TRBJ2-1, with 8 bases aligning to TRBD2. Germline V gene data show CDR1 as LNHNV and CDR2 as YYDKDF (reference sequence). With V trimmed by 8 bases and J by 3 bases, 6 bases remained unmatched. The CDR3 runs to 14 residues. DNA for the CDR3: TGTGCCACCCTCCCGGGGGGGGTCTACAATGAGCAGTTCTTC. This sequence encodes CATLPGGVYNEQFF.

In nucleotides, the CDR3 is TGTGCCAGCACTAGGACAGGGGGCTACGAGCAGTACTTC. It codes for CASTRTGGYEQYF. The rearrangement uses TRBV19 and TRBJ2-7; 10 bases align to TRBD1. V was clipped by 9 bases and J by 3 bases; unmatched bases: 5. The germline V gene encodes CDR1 LNHDA and CDR2 SQIVND (reference sequence). The length of the CDR3 is 13 residues.

The genes are TRBV4-3 and TRBJ2-1; D is ambiguous. CDR3 length equals 15 residues. Germline V gives CDR1 LGHNA, CDR2 YSLEER. Between the trimmed V and J ends, which lost 0 bases and 0 bases, there was a span of 6 bases. CDR3 in amino acids: CASSQESSSYNEQFF. The DNA for the CDR3 is TGCGCCAGCAGCCAAGAGTCCTCCTCCTACAATGAGCAGTTCTTC.

This sequence joins TRBV30 and TRBJ2-7; possible D gene TRBD1, 6 bases. CDR3 length: 13 residues. Germline lookup yields CDR1 GTSNPN and CDR2 SVGIG (reference sequence). V was clipped by 0 bases and J by 13 bases, with 19 bases between them. CDR3 region: CAWSVTPRGFIYF. DNA of the CDR3: TGTGCCTGGAGTGTAACCCCCAGGGGTTTTATCTACTTC.